This TCR beta chain is drawn from a study of cytomegalovirus exposure and HLA in healthy donors. General observations from the study: From TCR beta sequences, most subjects' HLA-A and HLA-B alleles were reportedly predicted accurately.

This PCR relied on a set of 60 Vbeta primers and 13 Jbeta primers. Sequencing was performed with immunoSEQ multiplex PCR; in TCRdb, only in-frame clones are kept and a portion is missing. Found here are approximately 210,000 clones; the top ten clones hold around 0.95%. Although they were nominally healthy when sampled, donors likely had unrecorded immune exposures. Germline CDR1 reads SGHRS; CDR2 reads YFSETQ. V was pared by 2 bases and J by 1 base, with 9 bases between. The CDR3 length is 14 residues. In the case of this clone: No antigen is known for it.

Sequencing was done on a sample of PBMCs. The source of this sequence is a woman aged 25 to 39 in good health and CMV-seropositive. This chain uses TRBV5-1 with TRBJ1-1; D is unclear. This chain's CDR3 is CASSFGGWNTEAFF. CDR3 DNA sequence: TGCGCCAGCAGCTTTGGAGGGTGGAACACTGAAGCTTTCTTT.